This entry lists 32 T cell receptor beta chains sequenced from one sample in a study of cytomegalovirus exposure and HLA in healthy donors. The PCR made use of 60 Vbeta and 13 Jbeta primers. Only in-frame clones appear in the TCRdb table, and some are missing; sequencing was by immunoSEQ multiplex PCR. Found here are some 56,000 clones, 70% to 85% of them singletons; the top ten hold about 3.1%. The sequenced material came from PBMCs. These receptors originate from a man aged 45 to 65 in good health and CMV-seronegative.

This chain uses TRBV15 with TRBJ2-7, with TRBD1 identical over 8 bases. Per the germline V gene, CDR1 is LNHNV and CDR2 is YYDKDF (reference sequence). The CDR3 has 13 residues. V shed 6 bases, J shed 1 base, and the junction held 2 bases outside the gene matches. CDR3 protein: CATRDRGSYEQYF. CDR3 sequence (DNA): TGTGCCACCAGAGACAGGGGTTCCTACGAGCAGTACTTC.

This clone was observed a single time. V and J are TRBV11-2 and TRBJ2-3; 9 bases line up with TRBD1. The CDR3 is made up of 15 amino acids. V lost 5 bases and J lost 1; bases outside the gene matches: 4. Germline V gene sequence: CDR1 SGHAT, CDR2 FQNNGV. This chain's CDR3 is CASSLQGAGTDTQYF. CDR3 nucleotides: TGTGCCAGCAGCCTACAGGGGGCCGGCACAGATACGCAGTATTTT. The full variable domain, completed using reference TRBV11-2 and TRBJ2-3, is EAGVAQSPRYKIIEKRQSVAFWCNPISGHATLYWYQQILGQGPKLLIQFQNNGVVDDSQLPKDRFSAERLKGVDSTLKIQPAKLEDSAVYLCASSLQGAGTDTQYFGPGTRLTVL.

In this sample, this clone turned up a few times. The chain is built from TRBV5-6 and TRBJ1-1; 9 nucleotides agree with TRBD1. CDR1 SGHDT and CDR2 YYEEEE come from the germline V gene. V lost 5 bases to trimming and J lost 8 bases; unmatched junction nucleotides: 4. The length of the CDR3 is 12 residues. Here the CDR3 reads CASRAGTGEAFF. In DNA form, the CDR3 reads TGTGCCAGCAGGGCTGGGACAGGGGAAGCTTTCTTT.

The gene calls are TRBV4-2 and TRBJ1-5; 10 bases map to TRBD1. This CDR3 spans 13 amino acids. V trimming: 8 bases; J trimming: 6 bases; junction bases outside the gene matches: 4. Germline-derived CDR1 and CDR2 are LGHNA and YNFKEQ. CDR3 in DNA: TGTGCCAGCGGGACAGGGGATGGTCAGCCCCAGCATTTT. Amino acid sequence: CASGTGDGQPQHF.

This rearrangement joins TRBV11-2 to TRBJ2-1; D may be TRBD2 (6 bases). The germline V gene has CDR1 SGHAT and CDR2 FQNNGV. This CDR3 region has 15 residues. Trimming took 1 base from V and 1 from J, leaving 8 bases between them. The CDR3 region has the DNA TGTGCCAGCAGCTTAGTTCGGGGGTCCTACAATGAGCAGTTCTTC. It encodes CASSLVRGSYNEQFF.

This clone was observed a few times. The CDR3 DNA is TGCGCCAGCAGCCCGGAGGGACTAGCGGGGGCCTCTAGCGCAGATACGCAGTATTTT. Translation gives CASSPEGLAGASSADTQYF. The J gene is TRBJ2-3, the V gene TRBV5-1; 14 bases are a match to TRBD2. Unmatched junction bases numbered 14, after V lost 4 bases and J lost 4 bases. Per germline, CDR1 SGHRS and CDR2 YFSETQ. The CDR3 consists of 19 residues.

The gene calls are TRBV2 and TRBJ1-4; D may be TRBD1 (5 bases). The germline V and J ends were trimmed by 1 base and 5 bases, with 11 bases remaining between them. Germline-derived CDR1 and CDR2 are SNHLY and FYNNEI. This CDR3 is built from 15 residues. The CDR3 DNA reads TGTGCCAGCAGTGAAGGGACAAGCCCAAATGAAAAACTGTTTTTT. Amino acid sequence: CASSEGTSPNEKLFF.

The CDR3 region is CAWRAPDSLSYNSPLHF. In DNA, the CDR3 is TGTGCCTGGAGGGCCCCGGACTCCCTCTCCTATAATTCACCCCTCCACTTT. The V and J genes are TRBV30 and TRBJ1-6; D is unresolved. Germline CDR1 is GTSNPN and CDR2 is SVGIG (reference sequence). This CDR3 has 17 amino acids. V shed 3 bases and J shed 0 bases, with 15 bases lying between them.

The chain links TRBV4-3 to TRBJ2-7; 7 nucleotides line up with TRBD1. From germline, CDR1 is LGHNA and CDR2 YSLEER. CDR3 length: 18 amino acids. V lost 1 base and J lost 7; bases outside the gene matches: 19. In nucleotides, the CDR3 is TGCGCCAGCAGCCAAGGATGGCTTTCTGGACAGGACTTGGGGGAGCAGTACTTC. It is translated as CASSQGWLSGQDLGEQYF.

V and J are TRBV6-5 and TRBJ1-1, with 9 bases identical to TRBD1. The V gene end was trimmed by 5 bases and the J gene end by 4 bases; junction bases not matched to a gene: 8. The CDR3 totals 15 residues. Germline CDR1 is MNHEY and CDR2 is SVGAGI. CDR3 in amino acids: CASSPDRGQGTEAFF. CDR3 nucleotide sequence: TGTGCCAGCAGTCCAGACAGGGGACAGGGCACTGAAGCTTTCTTT.

V gene TRBV14 combines with J gene TRBJ1-4; 7 nucleotides agree with TRBD1. CDR1 SGHDN and CDR2 FVKESK come from the germline V gene. This CDR3 spans 16 amino acids. With V trimmed by 2 bases and J by 7 bases, 10 bases remained unmatched. CDR3 nucleotides: TGTGCCAGCAGCCAAAGGACAGGTAACCGGGCTGAAAAACTGTTTTTT. Encoded protein: CASSQRTGNRAEKLFF.

This clone occurred once. This chain uses TRBV5-1 with TRBJ2-7; 9 bases agree with TRBD1. This CDR3 spans 15 amino acids. CDR1 SGHRS and CDR2 YFSETQ come from the germline V gene. V shed 3 bases, J shed 5 bases, and the junction held 9 bases outside the gene matches. The CDR3 DNA sequence: TGCGCCAGCAGCTCTCGGACAGGGGAGAGGGACGAGCAGTACTTC. This codes for CASSSRTGERDEQYF.

CDR3 sequence reads: CASSPQGWTEAFF. CDR3 sequence (DNA): TGTGCCAGCAGCCCACAGGGATGGACTGAAGCTTTCTTT. This chain joins TRBV7-3 and TRBJ1-1; TRBD1 is a possible D gene (6 bases). The CDR3 consists of 13 residues. Trimming left V 5 bases short and J 5 bases short, with 12 bases between. Germline lookup yields CDR1 SGHTA and CDR2 FQGTGA.

The chain combines TRBV19 with TRBJ1-1, with D possibly matching TRBD1 (5 bases). The CDR3 covers 13 residues. Germline V CDR1 and CDR2: LNHDA, SQIVND (reference sequence). Trimming took off 10 bases at V and 2 bases at J, with 14 bases between the two ends. The CDR3 DNA is TGTGCCACAGAAGACAGATTTAACACTGAAGCTTTCTTT. Residues: CATEDRFNTEAFF.

The chain has TRBV19 and TRBJ2-1; a weak D match, TRBD1 (6 bases). The V and J ends lost 5 bases and 6 bases respectively, with 20 bases between them. Germline V gene data show CDR1 as LNHDA and CDR2 as SQIVND (reference sequence). This CDR3 has 16 amino acids. The DNA of the CDR3 is TGTGCCAGTAGTTTAACAGGGCGTGGGTTGACCAATGAGCAGTTCTTC. Protein product: CASSLTGRGLTNEQFF.

By sample share, this clone is medium-sized. The V gene is TRBV19, the J gene TRBJ2-1, with 7 bases identical to TRBD1. V lost 4 bases to trimming and J lost 0 bases; unmatched junction nucleotides: 6. Per germline, CDR1 LNHDA and CDR2 SQIVND (reference sequence). The CDR3 has 16 amino acids. The CDR3 DNA follows: TGTGCCAGTAGTAGCTACAGGGGAAGCTCCTACAATGAGCAGTTCTTC. This sequence encodes CASSSYRGSSYNEQFF.

The chain recombines TRBV6-1 with TRBJ1-2; 8 bases match TRBD1. V trimming: 0 bases; J trimming: 5 bases; junction bases outside the gene matches: 2. Germline V lookup: CDR1 MNHNS, CDR2 SASEGT. The CDR3 length is 14 residues. The DNA for the CDR3 is TGTGCCAGCAGTGAAGCCCGGACAGGGTATGGCTACACCTTC. Translation gives CASSEARTGYGYTF.

The chain uses TRBV7-7 and TRBJ2-1; TRBD1 aligns across 8 bases. Trimming removed 5 bases from V and 8 bases from J; junction bases left unmatched: 8. The CDR3 consists of 14 residues. In germline, CDR1 is SSHAT, CDR2 FNYEAQ (reference sequence). The CDR3 coding sequence is TGTGCCAGCAGCCCAACGACAGGGGCCCATGAGCAGTTCTTC. This encodes CASSPTTGAHEQFF.

V usage is TRBV7-8 and J usage is TRBJ2-1, with D possibly being TRBD1 (5 bases). V dropped 0 bases and J dropped 10 bases, with 10 bases sitting between them. Germline assignment: CDR1 SGHVS and CDR2 FQNEAQ. The CDR3 sequence is 13 residues long. For the CDR3, the DNA is TGTGCCAGCAGCTTAGCGCCCAGGGAAGAGCAGTTCTTC. Its translation is CASSLAPREEQFF. Filled out from reference TRBV7-8 and TRBJ2-1, the complete variable domain reads GAGVSQSPRYKVAKRGQDVALRCDPISGHVSLFWYQQALGQGPEFLTYFQNEAQLDKSGLPSDRFFAERPEGSVSTLKIQRTQQEDSAVYLCASSLAPREEQFFGPGTRLTVL.

J is TRBJ1-5 and V is TRBV6-1; TRBD1 might be the D (5 bases). There are 14 residues in the CDR3. V was cut by 7 bases and J by 4 bases, with 14 bases left in between. Germline assignment: CDR1 MNHNS and CDR2 SASEGT. The CDR3 DNA reads TGTGCCAGCACCGGGCAGGGCCGAAATCAGCCCCAGCATTTT. Amino acid sequence: CASTGQGRNQPQHF.

The CDR3 DNA is TGTGCCAGCAGCTCGTCAGGGGGGACTAATCAGCCCCAGCATTTT. Translating gives CASSSSGGTNQPQHF. The chain combines TRBV7-9 with TRBJ1-5, with 7 bases matching TRBD1. The germline CDR1 and CDR2 sequences are SEHNR and FQNEAQ (reference sequence). V trimming: 4 bases; J trimming: 4 bases; junction bases outside the gene matches: 7. This CDR3 spans 15 amino acids.

This clone was recorded once. The V call is TRBV6-1, the J call TRBJ1-2, with 9 bases matching TRBD1. With V trimmed by 7 bases and J by 3 bases, 3 bases remained unmatched. Germline V gene lookup returns CDR1 MNHNS and CDR2 SASEGT. The CDR3 is 13 residues long. CDR3 in amino acids: CASTRDRDYGYTF. The DNA for the CDR3 is TGTGCCAGCACCAGGGACAGGGACTATGGCTACACCTTC.

The chain employs TRBV5-1 and TRBJ2-5, with 7 nucleotides matching TRBD2. Germline V gives CDR1 SGHRS, CDR2 YFSETQ. The CDR3 totals 15 residues. V dropped 0 bases and J dropped 4; count of bases not matched to a gene: 6. The DNA of the CDR3 is TGCGCCAGCAGCTTGGATGGGACTAAGCTAGAGACCCAGTACTTC. It codes for CASSLDGTKLETQYF.

The J gene is TRBJ2-1, the V gene TRBV6-6; D remains ambiguous. From germline, CDR1 is MNHNY and CDR2 SVGAGI (reference sequence). V was trimmed by 2 bases and J by 4 bases, leaving 6 bases between them. The length of the CDR3 is 13 residues. The CDR3 protein is CASSYDTYNEQFF. DNA for the CDR3: TGTGCCAGCAGTTACGACACTTACAATGAGCAGTTCTTC.

V gene TRBV7-2 combines with J gene TRBJ1-1, with 9 bases identical to TRBD1. V gave up 5 bases and J gave up 6 bases; unmatched junction bases: 7. Germline-derived CDR1 and CDR2 are SGHTA and FQGNSA. The CDR3 loop spans 14 amino acids. CDR3 sequence: CASSRGQGSAEAFF. CDR3 bases: TGTGCCAGCAGCCGGGGACAGGGCTCCGCTGAAGCTTTCTTT.

The V and J genes are TRBV9 and TRBJ2-1; unclear D gene. Trimming cost V 3 bases and J 0 bases, with 13 bases left between them. In germline, CDR1 is SGDLS, CDR2 YYNGEE. The CDR3 is 16 residues long. CDR3 sequence (DNA): TGTGCCAGCAGCGCTATCCCGAAGCGCTCCTACAATGAGCAGTTCTTC. Translation gives CASSAIPKRSYNEQFF. Using reference TRBV9 and TRBJ2-1 for the parts outside the CDR3, the full variable domain is DSGVTQTPKHLITATGQRVTLRCSPRSGDLSVYWYQQSLDQGLQFLIQYYNGEERAKGNILERFSAQQFPDLHSELNLSSLELGDSALYFCASSAIPKRSYNEQFFGPGTRLTVL.

The chain has TRBV29-1 and TRBJ2-5; D unresolved. Looked up from germline, CDR1 is SQVTM and CDR2 is ANQGSEA. The CDR3 has 14 amino acids. V was shortened by 5 bases and J by 2 bases, with 15 bases between the two germline ends. The CDR3 is CSVSGRVPQETQYF. CDR3 sequence (DNA): TGCAGCGTTTCGGGTAGAGTACCTCAAGAGACCCAGTACTTC.

The J gene is TRBJ1-2, the V gene TRBV7-9; 9 bases agree with TRBD1. Germline V lookup: CDR1 SEHNR, CDR2 FQNEAQ (reference sequence). The CDR3 is 15 residues long. Trimming removed 4 bases from V and 8 bases from J; junction bases left unmatched: 11. This CDR3 reads CASSSVTGGTGGYTF. The CDR3 DNA sequence: TGTGCCAGCAGCTCAGTCACAGGGGGCACCGGCGGCTACACCTTC.

The chain has TRBV7-9 and TRBJ2-7; 15 bases are a match to TRBD2. This CDR3 contains 15 residues. Per the germline V gene, CDR1 is SEHNR and CDR2 is FQNEAQ (reference sequence). V lost 5 bases to trimming and J lost 2 bases; unmatched junction nucleotides: 1. CDR3 sequence reads: CASSRTSGGAYEQYF. DNA for the CDR3: TGTGCCAGCAGCCGGACTAGCGGGGGGGCCTACGAGCAGTACTTC.

The J gene is TRBJ1-2, the V gene TRBV29-1; D unclear. The CDR3 has 10 amino acids. Germline loops: CDR1 SQVTM, CDR2 ANQGSEA. V lost 8 bases to trimming and J lost 8 bases, with 12 bases between them. The CDR3 coding sequence is TGCAGCACGGACTCGGGGGGCTACACCTTC. Its protein product is CSTDSGGYTF.

This chain uses TRBV4-2 with TRBJ2-5; weak D call: TRBD2 (6 bases). The CDR3 covers 16 residues. Trimming took 2 bases from V and 4 from J, leaving 17 bases between them. Germline V gene data show CDR1 as LGHNA and CDR2 as YNFKEQ. CDR3 amino acids: CASSQTSRSPVETQYF. The CDR3, as DNA: TGTGCCAGCAGCCAAACTAGCAGGTCCCCCGTAGAGACCCAGTACTTC.

This sequence joins TRBV27 and TRBJ2-5; maybe TRBD2 (6 bases). The CDR3 is made up of 14 amino acids. Trimming cost V 5 bases and J 0 bases, with 10 bases left between them. Germline V gene lookup returns CDR1 MNHEY and CDR2 SMNVEV (reference sequence). The DNA of the CDR3 is TGTGCCAGCAGTACATGGGGGGACCAAGAGACCCAGTACTTC. Its protein product is CASSTWGDQETQYF.